This T cell receptor beta chain is drawn from a study of response to subunit inactivated influenza vaccine. MiXCR was run by TCRdb on the RT-PCR reads, yielding one entry per CDR3 protein. The data contain approximately 520,000 distinct CDR3 sequences, approximately 15% of them seen just once; the ten biggest clones take up 3%. This clonotype was found a few times. V was clipped by 0 bases and J by 3 bases, with 11 bases between them. The CDR3 extends over 15 amino acids. Germline-derived CDR1 and CDR2 are MGHRA and YSYEKL. This sample comprised CD4+ T cells sorted from PBMCs, obtained around 25 months after vaccination. The TCR comes from a man aged 45 to 75 who received an inactivated influenza vaccine. This chain joins TRBV4-1 and TRBJ2-5; D is unresolved. CDR3 protein: CASSQDGRNEETQYF. In DNA, the CDR3 is TGCGCCAGCAGCCAAGATGGCAGGAACGAAGAGACCCAGTACTTC.